This T cell receptor beta chain was sequenced during a study of Ad26.COV2.S vaccination and SARS-CoV-2 variants. Study at large: The Ad26.COV2.S arm of the COV1001 trial was where the donor was placed. Once or twice, 56 days apart, Ad26.COV2.S was delivered intramuscularly. Study conclusions and caveats: Those who received vaccine or placebo ended up with similar non-spike TCR breadth. The analyses of TCR breadth and depth may have understated the size of total T cell responses.

CDR1 and CDR2 (germline): SGHNT, YYREEE (reference sequence). V lost 0 bases and J lost 4, with 6 bases in between. The CDR3 loop spans 13 amino acids. Worth noting for this clone: Its cognate antigen is unknown.

Profiling relied on immunoSEQ multiplex PCR, and the TCRdb table lists in-frame clones only, not all of them. The sample has a few hundred thousand clones, around 89% seen once. The sample's treatment: about 20 received Ad26.COV2.S at low or high dose, single or two shots; about 5 received placebo; per-sample allocation not given. On day 63 after the first injection, vaccine and placebo recipients gave samples. The receptor comes from a person aged 18 to 59 who received the Ad26.COV2.S COVID-19 vaccine or a placebo. The gene calls are TRBV5-4 and TRBJ2-3; D remains ambiguous. Sequencing used peripheral blood, obtained in a trial of Ad26.COV2.S vaccine versus placebo. Here the CDR3 DNA reads TGTGCCAGCAGCTTGGTAATATCAGATACGCAGTATTTT. This translates into CASSLVISDTQYF.